The 5 T cell receptor beta chains below come from one sample, sequenced in a study of CXCR3-negative and CXCR3-positive naive CD8 T cells (dated by TCRdb to about 2019). The instrument given in TCRdb is NextSeq 550. The Human TCR Profiling Kit (MiLaboratory) was used to make UMI-labeled 5' RACE TRB cDNA libraries. Reads reprocessed by TCRdb are summarized as one entry per CDR3 protein sequence, and DNA is absent. The sample table includes roughly 40,000 distinct CDR3 sequences. Of the sample, around 1.6% is held by the ten largest clones. What was sequenced was naive CXCR3- CD8+ T cells from blood. In the paper's terms, the cell subset or site label means: CD45RO-CCR7+CD27+CD95- naive CD8+ T cells lacking CXCR3 (TNR3-). The source of these receptors is a human donor in good health. Some clones in this sample may be carry-over from other donors' samples.

The V and J genes are TRBV30 and TRBJ2-2; checking the TCRdb D call of TRBD2 is not possible without DNA. The CDR3 sequence is 15 residues long. Germline-derived CDR1 and CDR2 are GTSNPN and SVGIG (reference sequence). CDR3 sequence reads: CAWSVGGRASGELFF. The full variable domain, completed using reference TRBV30 and TRBJ2-2, is SQTIHQWPATLVQPVGSPLSLECTVEGTSNPNLYWYRQAAGRGLQLLFYSVGIGQISSEVPQNLSASRPQDRQFILSSKKLLLSDSGFYLCAWSVGGRASGELFFGEGSRLTVL.

The chain couples TRBV28 to TRBJ1-2. The CDR3 is 15 amino acids. Germline V gene data show CDR1 as MDHEN and CDR2 as SYDVKM. This chain's CDR3 is CASSSRGALDYGYTF.

The CDR3 sequence: CASSVGAGGPYNEQFF. The chain uses TRBV7-2 and TRBJ2-7; TCRdb returns TRBD1, unconfirmable since there is no DNA. Per the germline V gene, CDR1 is SGHTA and CDR2 is FQGNSA. CDR3 size: 16 residues. The full variable domain, with the rest looked up from reference TRBV7-2 and TRBJ2-7, is GAGVSQSPSNKVTEKGKDVELRCDPISGHTALYWYRQSLGQGLEFLIYFQGNSAPDKSGLPSDRFSAERTGGSVSTLTIQRTQQEDSAVYLCASSVGAGGPYNEQFFGPGTRLTVT.

The rearrangement uses TRBV14 and TRBJ2-7. Germline loops: CDR1 SGHDN, CDR2 FVKESK. The CDR3 totals 14 residues. The CDR3 is CASSQETDPYEQYF.

The CDR3 protein is CASRRDTVSGANVLTF. This rearrangement joins TRBV28 to TRBJ2-6; the D gene TCRdb calls, TRBD2, cannot be checked with no DNA. The CDR3 is made up of 16 amino acids. Germline V lookup: CDR1 MDHEN, CDR2 SYDVKM.